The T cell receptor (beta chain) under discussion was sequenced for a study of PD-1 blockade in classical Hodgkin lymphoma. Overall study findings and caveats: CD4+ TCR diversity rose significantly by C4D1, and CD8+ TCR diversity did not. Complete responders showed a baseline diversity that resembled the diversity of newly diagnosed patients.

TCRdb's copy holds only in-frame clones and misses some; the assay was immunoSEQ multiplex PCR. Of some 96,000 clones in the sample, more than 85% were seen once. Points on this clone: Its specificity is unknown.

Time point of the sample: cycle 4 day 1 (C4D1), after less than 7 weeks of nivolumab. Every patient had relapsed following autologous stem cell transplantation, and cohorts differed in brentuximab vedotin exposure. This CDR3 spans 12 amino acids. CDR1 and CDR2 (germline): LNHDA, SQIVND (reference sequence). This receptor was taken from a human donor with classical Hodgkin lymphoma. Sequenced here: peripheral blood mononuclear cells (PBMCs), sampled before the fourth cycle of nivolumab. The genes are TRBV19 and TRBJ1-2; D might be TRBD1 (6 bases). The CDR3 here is CAGQSPNYGYTF. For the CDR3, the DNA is TGTGCAGGACAGTCACCTAACTATGGCTACACCTTC.